The source of this TCR beta chain is a study of immune characterization of retroperitoneal liposarcoma. From the PCR reads, TCRdb called clonotypes with MiXCR, one entry per CDR3 protein. This table holds more than 9,000 distinct CDR3 sequences, roughly a third found once. V lost 1 base and J 0 bases, leaving 7 bases between the germline ends. Germline CDR1 is MNHNS and CDR2 is SASEGT. The CDR3 contains 15 residues. The chain employs TRBV6-1 and TRBJ2-4, with TRBD1 as a possible D gene (6 bases). The sequence was obtained from a male donor with retroperitoneal liposarcoma. Sequencing input: tumor tissue. DNA for the CDR3: TGTGCCAGCAGTGAAGAACAGGGAGCCAAAAACATTCAGTACTTC. As protein: CASSEEQGAKNIQYF.